This T cell receptor (beta chain) was sequenced for a study of T cells in Graves' hyperthyroidism and ophthalmopathy. Study-level background: Prior to any treatment, at the point of initial diagnosis, peripheral blood was collected.

About this clonotype itself: Its matching antigen is unknown.

RNA transcripts were the template for amplifying TCR beta CDR3 regions. Carried out on the TCR CDR3, a first-round RT-PCR used the HTBI primer set. TCRdb used MiXCR to reprocess the multiplex PCR reads, holding one entry per CDR3 protein. Among just under 750,000 distinct CDR3 sequences listed, around a third were seen once. Study-wide findings and caveats: Progression to ophthalmopathy was predicted a median of roughly seven months early. Among thyroid clonotypes expanded above 0.001, most also appeared in blood.

The authors took PBMCs from 10 ml fresh peripheral blood. The material sequenced was blood. The sequence was collected from a woman in her thirties or forties with Graves' hyperthyroidism.

The CDR3 region has the DNA TGCAGCGTTGGGGGGCGGGAGACCCAGTACTTC. Its translation is CSVGGRETQYF. J is TRBJ2-5 and V is TRBV29-1; a possible D gene is TRBD1 (6 bases). This CDR3 is built from 11 residues. With 4 bases removed from V and 5 bases from J, the gap between germline ends came to 8 bases. The germline gives CDR1 SQVTM, CDR2 ANQGSEA.